The clone carrying this TCR beta chain was detected ten times or more. Its antigen is unknown. Trimming at V came to 6 bases and at J to 0 bases, leaving 2 bases not matched to a gene. Germline V CDR1 and CDR2: MRHNA, SNTAGT. The CDR3 is 14 residues long. These data come from a study of T cells after yellow fever vaccination. Study observations and caveats: Booster samples showed a return of most primary-vaccination clones (almost 97% CD4, approximately 88% CD8). Peak timing came faster in the weaker secondary response, day 5 versus 15. Few clonotypes appeared in both CD4 and CD8 compartments.

Template-switching 5'RACE yielded the TCR cDNA; a universal primer site and UMIs were added in the process. TCRdb reanalysed the 5' RACE reads using MiXCR and keeps one entry per CDR3 protein. The table has more than 90,000 distinct CDR3 sequences, roughly 7.2% seen once. Sequenced here: CD4+ T cells sorted from PBMCs, sampled about 41 days after the first yellow fever vaccination. The chain carries TRBV6-4 and TRBJ2-7; the match to TRBD1 covers 10 bases. The clonotype comes from a young man who received the YFV17D yellow fever vaccine. CDR3 coding DNA: TGTGCCAGCAGGTGGACAGGGGGCTCCTACGAGCAGTACGTC. Encoded protein: CASRWTGGSYEQYV.